This TCR beta chain was retrieved from a study of blood T cells in healthy people across ages. Regarding the study as a whole: Expanded clonotype changes were possibly confounded by unknown donor CMV status. The study regarded diversity estimates from one million T cells as underestimates. Both naive CD4+ cell counts and diversity were greater in long-lived donors than in aged donors.

Notes on this clonotype: Its specificity is not known.

V gave up 5 bases and J gave up 13 bases; unmatched junction bases: 6. The CDR3 loop spans 12 amino acids. The use of a sample-barcoded 5' primer and a J-beta primer mix characterized a second PCR of roughly 6 to 11 cycles. At least 2.5 million CDR3-containing paired-end reads were obtained per sample. TCRdb re-derived calls from the 5' RACE reads in MiXCR, one entry per CDR3 protein. The sample has approximately 810,000 distinct CDR3 sequences; 35% to 40% are singletons. The sequenced sample consisted of blood. This receptor was identified in a man younger than 30 in good health. The V call is TRBV12-3 or TRBV12-4, the J call TRBJ2-1, with 9 bases identical to TRBD2. This CDR3 is CASSQSSGGQFF. CDR3 nucleotide sequence: TGTGCCAGCAGTCAGAGTAGCGGGGGCCAGTTCTTC.